This record covers a single TCR beta chain. The data derive from a study of blood T cell repertoires in COVID-19. Looking at the study overall: Specimens from acute and convalescent COVID-19 originated in the United States, Italy and Spain. From T cells, B-cell-depleted T cells, or PBMCs came the material, which was cDNA or gDNA.

Authors' processing steps: The assay estimated nucleated cells by amplifying reference gene primers. The data were produced by immunoSEQ multiplex PCR, yet TCRdb's version contains in-frame clones alone and is incomplete. Clonal size and the V and J genes are those of that table, whereas D and trimming came from the DNA. The table shows roughly 87,000 clones, with roughly 86% occurring only once. Sequenced sample: peripheral blood. The sequence was obtained from a man aged 50 or older with active COVID-19.

In DNA form, the CDR3 reads TGTGCCAGCAGCTTAGGGCAGGGCATCCGGCTGAACACTGAAGCTTTCTTT. Translated: CASSLGQGIRLNTEAFF. The chain uses TRBV5-8 and TRBJ1-1; D possibly corresponds to TRBD1 (5 bases). Germline-derived CDR1 and CDR2 are SGHTS and YDEGEE. This CDR3 has 17 amino acids. Trimming took 2 bases from V and 0 from J, leaving 17 bases between them. The variable domain in full, completed from reference TRBV5-8 and TRBJ1-1, reads EAGVTQSPTHLIKTRGQQATLRCSPISGHTSVYWYQQALGLGLQFLLWYDEGEERNRGNFPPRFSGRQFPNYSSELNVNALELEDSALYLCASSLGQGIRLNTEAFFGQGTRLTVV.